This T cell receptor (beta chain) originates from a study of blood T cell repertoires in COVID-19. For the study at large: Collection of acute and convalescent COVID-19 samples took place in the United States, Italy and Spain. In each case, the material was cDNA or gDNA derived from T cells, B-cell-depleted T cells, or PBMCs.

Authors' analysis steps: Estimation of nucleated cell counts was performed using reference gene primer amplification. Repertoires were generated with immunoSEQ multiplex PCR, while TCRdb's copy carries only in-frame clones and drops some. V and J calls and clone size are as listed in that table; D and trimming were resolved from the DNA. The sample includes a few hundred thousand clones, more than 80% of them seen just once. Germline loops: CDR1 MDHEN, CDR2 SYDVKM. This CDR3 is built from 20 residues. V gave up 2 bases and J gave up 6 bases, with 29 bases separating them. The chain combines TRBV28 with TRBJ1-5; weak D call: TRBD1 (5 bases). The source of this sequence is a man between 35 and 55 years old with acute or convalescent COVID-19. Sequenced: peripheral blood. CDR3: CASSLKQSGGIVGLAQPQHF. The CDR3 DNA is TGTGCCAGCAGTTTAAAACAGTCGGGGGGAATTGTCGGGCTTGCTCAGCCCCAGCATTTT.